The entry below describes one TCR beta chain. Its specificity is not known. The library targeted TCRbeta and was prepared with unique molecular identifiers. TCRdb called the PCR reads again in MiXCR, with one record for every CDR3 protein. The sample records roughly 420,000 distinct CDR3 sequences, 15% to 20% being singletons. These data originate in a study of T-cell reconstitution after alpha-beta-depleted transplantation in children. Findings and limits, study-wide: T cells produced anew were the main source of T-cell counts and diversity one year after transplant. Some patients' high day-60 TCRbeta diversity was attributed to recipient cells surviving conditioning. Expanded graft clones, several hundred of them, were reportedly the source of alpha-beta T cells about two months after transplant.

CDR1 and CDR2 from the germline V gene are SGHTA and FQGNSA. Losses at the gene ends were 1 base for V and 6 bases for J; bases not matched to a gene: 9. This CDR3 comprises 16 residues. This TCR came from a boy under three years old who had a stem cell transplant for Wiskott-Aldrich syndrome, so the T cells may come from the graft donor. This sequence joins TRBV7-2 and TRBJ2-7, with 10 nucleotides matching TRBD2. The sample consisted of PBMCs, mostly from graft donor cells, taken 360 days after TCRalphabeta/CD19-depleted stem cell transplant. The CDR3 sequence is CASSLVGAGGPSEQYF. The CDR3 nucleotides read TGTGCCAGCAGCTTAGTCGGAGCGGGGGGGCCGTCCGAGCAGTACTTC.